These T cell receptor beta chains were read from a single sample in a study of blood T cell repertoires in COVID-19. Profiled with immunoSEQ multiplex PCR; TCRdb holds only in-frame clones, not every one. Of some 300,000 clones listed, approximately 86% were seen once; the top ten hold about 1.2%. The sample comprised peripheral blood. The source is a man in his 70s with acute or convalescent COVID-19. Each CDR3 is given without its conserved first and last residue.

>TRBV4-3|TRBJ1-4
ASSQEGLGQGLGKLF
>TRBV6-2/TRBV6-3|TRBJ2-7
ASSSTSGRYEQY
>TRBV5-4|TRBJ1-5
ARIRNSGAGNQPQH
>TRBV18|TRBJ2-7
ASSPSGVSEQY
>TRBV30|TRBJ1-5
AWTRSLNQPQH
>TRBV6-2/TRBV6-3|TRBJ2-1
ASSYPPGLAGTYGEQF
>TRBV6-5|TRBJ1-2
ASSYAAGGGYT
>TRBV15|TRBJ2-7
ATSSRQGIDEQY
>TRBV11-2|TRBJ2-7
ASSLDTGRADGGSEQY
>TRBV6-1|TRBJ2-7
ASSDPVSYEQY
>TRBV30|TRBJ1-5
AWSATRAGTANQPQH
>TRBV30|TRBJ2-3
AWSRLADSTDTQY
>TRBV5-1|TRBJ1-1
ASSLAGRGLTTEAF
>TRBV4-1|TRBJ2-5
ASSRQQGQETQY
>TRBV29-1|TRBJ2-5
SVVGTGQETQY
>TRBV7-2|TRBJ1-6
ASSLSSSSYNSPLH
>TRBV11-2|TRBJ2-7
ASSGLGRSGEQY
>TRBV5-1|TRBJ1-4
ASSDPGQGAEKLF
>TRBV28|TRBJ1-3
ASSPTGGSGNTIY
>TRBV6-5|TRBJ2-1
ASSYLLQPLDEQF
>TRBV7-9|TRBJ2-1
ASSLTGGRDEQF
>TRBV6-6|TRBJ2-4
ASTDGGPKNIQY
>TRBV28|TRBJ1-2
ASSLWQELNYGYT
>TRBV6-5|TRBJ2-3
ASKPGLATNTQY
>TRBV5-1|TRBJ2-2
ASSRSGTETGELF
>TRBV18|TRBJ1-1
ASSTGLNTEAF
>TRBV20-1|TRBJ1-1
SATGGPRAF
>TRBV28|TRBJ2-7
ASRDRTYEQY
>TRBV4-3|TRBJ2-1
ASSQEVPGRPNNEQF
>TRBV2|TRBJ1-4
ASNGQGTSEKLF
>TRBV3-1/TRBV3-2|TRBJ2-1
ASSQGGGTGGRQF
>TRBV5-1|TRBJ2-3
ASSTGTSLTTDTQY
>TRBV29-1|TRBJ1-1
SVGDSDRGFNEAF
>TRBV12-5|TRBJ1-1
ASGLVGGEAF
>TRBV12-3/TRBV12-4|TRBJ1-2
ASSSGTDYGYT
>TRBV10-3|TRBJ1-2
AISPVEGHYGYT
>TRBV6-5|TRBJ1-4
ASSYSSGFDEKLF
>TRBV21-1|TRBJ1-5
ASSSYGQGIPYSNQPQH
>TRBV28|TRBJ1-2
ASSSLGAGYGYT
>TRBV28|TRBJ2-5
ASTTRGAGGPETQY
>TRBV2|TRBJ1-2
ASSERGRGSDYGYT
>TRBV18|TRBJ2-2
ASSPRGTLMGELF
>TRBV2|TRBJ1-5
ASSAGTNSNQPQH
>TRBV5-8|TRBJ1-3
ASSFERESGNTIY
>TRBV7-2|TRBJ1-2
ASSLDWGQGATGYT